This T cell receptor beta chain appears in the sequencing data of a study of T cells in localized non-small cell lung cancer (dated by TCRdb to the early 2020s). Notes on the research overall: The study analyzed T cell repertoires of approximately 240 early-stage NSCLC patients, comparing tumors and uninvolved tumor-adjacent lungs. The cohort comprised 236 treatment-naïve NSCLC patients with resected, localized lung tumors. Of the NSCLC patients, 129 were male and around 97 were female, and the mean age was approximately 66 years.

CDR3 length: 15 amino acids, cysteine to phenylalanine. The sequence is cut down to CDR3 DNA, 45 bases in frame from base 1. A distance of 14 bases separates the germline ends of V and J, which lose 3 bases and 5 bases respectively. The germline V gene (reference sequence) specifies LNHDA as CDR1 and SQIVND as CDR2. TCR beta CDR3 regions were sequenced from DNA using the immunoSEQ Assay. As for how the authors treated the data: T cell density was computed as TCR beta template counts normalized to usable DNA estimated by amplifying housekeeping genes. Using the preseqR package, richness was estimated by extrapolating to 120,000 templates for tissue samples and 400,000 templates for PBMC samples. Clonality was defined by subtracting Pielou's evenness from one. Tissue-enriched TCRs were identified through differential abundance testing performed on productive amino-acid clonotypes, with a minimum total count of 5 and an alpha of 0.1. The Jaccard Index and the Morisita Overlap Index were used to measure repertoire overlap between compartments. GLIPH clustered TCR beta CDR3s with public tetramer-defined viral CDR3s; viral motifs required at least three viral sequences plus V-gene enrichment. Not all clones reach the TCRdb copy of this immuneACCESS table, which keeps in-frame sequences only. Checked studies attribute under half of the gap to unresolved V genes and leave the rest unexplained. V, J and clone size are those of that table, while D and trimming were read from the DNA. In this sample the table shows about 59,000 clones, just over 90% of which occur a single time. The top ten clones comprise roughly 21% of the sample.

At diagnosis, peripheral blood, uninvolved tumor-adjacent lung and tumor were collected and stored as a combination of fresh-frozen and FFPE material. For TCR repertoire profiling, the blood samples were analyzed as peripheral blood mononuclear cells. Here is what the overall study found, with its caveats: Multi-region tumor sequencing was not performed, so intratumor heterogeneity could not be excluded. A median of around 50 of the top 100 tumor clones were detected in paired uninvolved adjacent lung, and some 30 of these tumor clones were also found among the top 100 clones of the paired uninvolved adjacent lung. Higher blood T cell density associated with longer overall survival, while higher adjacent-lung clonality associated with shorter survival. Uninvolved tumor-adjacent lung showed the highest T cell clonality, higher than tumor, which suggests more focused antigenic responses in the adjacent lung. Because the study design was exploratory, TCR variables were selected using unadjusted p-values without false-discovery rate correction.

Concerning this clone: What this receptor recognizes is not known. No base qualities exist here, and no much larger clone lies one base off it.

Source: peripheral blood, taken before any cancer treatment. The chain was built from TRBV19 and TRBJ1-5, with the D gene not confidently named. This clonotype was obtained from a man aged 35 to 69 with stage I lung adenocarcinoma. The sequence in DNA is TGTGCCAGTAGTATGGGCGGTTTGCGTGATCAGCCCCAGCATTTT. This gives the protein CASSMGGLRDQPQHF.